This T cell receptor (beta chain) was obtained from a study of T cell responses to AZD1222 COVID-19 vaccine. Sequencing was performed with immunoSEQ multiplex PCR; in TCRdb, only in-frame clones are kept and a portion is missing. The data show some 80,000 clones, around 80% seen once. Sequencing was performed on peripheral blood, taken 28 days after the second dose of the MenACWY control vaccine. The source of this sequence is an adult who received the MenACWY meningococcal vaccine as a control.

The CDR3 loop is CASSPGQGRYQPQHF. The CDR3 DNA follows: TGTGCCAGTAGTCCAGGACAGGGGAGGTATCAGCCCCAGCATTTT. The rearrangement links TRBV19 to TRBJ1-5, with 9 bases identical to TRBD1. Germline assignment: CDR1 LNHDA and CDR2 SQIVND (reference sequence). The CDR3 runs to 15 residues. The V and J ends lost 5 bases and 5 bases, in that order; junction bases with no gene match: 7.